These T cell receptor beta chains were read from a single sample in a study of T cell responses to AZD1222 COVID-19 vaccine. Here immunoSEQ multiplex PCR was the method, and the copy in TCRdb shows in-frame clones only, minus some. The sample yields around 100,000 clones, approximately 90% seen once. This specimen consisted of peripheral blood, obtained on day 0 of AZD1222 vaccination. The receptors here all came from an adult in good health. Both conserved end residues are part of each CDR3. D genes are given only for firm matches. Size is stated for part of the rows, as once, few or many counts, or as a class when the clone is expanded.

j_gene	abundance	d_gene	v_gene	CDR3nt	CDR3aa
TRBJ2-7	.	TRBD2	TRBV6-2/TRBV6-3	TGTGCCAGCAGTAGCGGGACTAGCGGGTCCCCTTACTTC	CASSSGTSGSPYF
TRBJ1-2	.	TRBD1	TRBV10-3	TGTGCCATCGGCGAGGACAGGGTCGACTATGGCTACACCTTC	CAIGEDRVDYGYTF
TRBJ1-5	.	.	TRBV28	TGTGCCAGCAGTTTGGGGATTTATAGCAATCAGCCCCAGCATTTT	CASSLGIYSNQPQHF
TRBJ1-2	few	.	TRBV11-2	TGTGCCAGCAGGACCACAACCGGGAGAAGCCAAGGCTACACCTTC	CASRTTTGRSQGYTF
TRBJ2-7	.	TRBD2	TRBV11-1	TGTGCCAGCAGCCTTCTAGCGGGGGAGTCTGAGCAGTACTTC	CASSLLAGESEQYF
TRBJ2-5	.	TRBD2	TRBV10-2	TGCGCCAGCAGACTAGCGGGGGGACTACAAGAGACCCAGTACTTC	CASRLAGGLQETQYF
TRBJ1-3	.	TRBD1	TRBV29-1	TGCAGCGTTGAGACAGGGGGCTCTGGAAACACCATATATTTT	CSVETGGSGNTIYF
TRBJ1-3	.	.	TRBV7-9	TGTGCCAGCAGCTTCGGGGTAGACACCATATATTTT	CASSFGVDTIYF
TRBJ1-2	.	.	TRBV27	TGTGCCAGCAGTTCTACCGGGACACCTTATGGCTACACCTTC	CASSSTGTPYGYTF
TRBJ2-3	.	TRBD1	TRBV11-2	TGTGCCAGCAGCTGGACAGGGGCAGATACGCAGTATTTT	CASSWTGADTQYF
TRBJ2-7	.	.	TRBV10-3	TGTGCCATCAGGACCGCTTCGGCGGCAACCTACGAGCAGTACTTC	CAIRTASAATYEQYF
TRBJ1-5	.	.	TRBV19	TGTGCCAGTAGTATAACAGGAAGCCCCACTCAGCCCCAGCATTTT	CASSITGSPTQPQHF
TRBJ1-3	.	TRBD1	TRBV5-8	TGTGCCAGCAGCTCCGGAGAGAGGACAGGGGATGGAAACACCATATATTTT	CASSSGERTGDGNTIYF
TRBJ2-5	few	TRBD2	TRBV5-5	TGTGCCAGCAGCTTGGAGTTCGCGGGGGGACGGGAGACCCAGTACTTC	CASSLEFAGGRETQYF
TRBJ1-3	once	TRBD1	TRBV6-5	TGTGCCAGCCGACGTACAGGGGCTGGAAACACCATATATTTT	CASRRTGAGNTIYF
TRBJ1-6	.	.	TRBV6-5	TGTGCCAGCAGGTTCGGGGAATATACTTCACCCCTCCACTTT	CASRFGEYTSPLHF
TRBJ2-1	.	.	TRBV7-6	TGTGCCAGCAGCGTAAAGATTCGACAGTACGATGAGCAGTTCTTC	CASSVKIRQYDEQFF
TRBJ1-3	.	TRBD1	TRBV10-3	TGTGCCATCAGTGCGGGACAGGGTTTAGCTGGAAACACCATATATTTT	CAISAGQGLAGNTIYF
TRBJ2-3	.	.	TRBV7-9	TGTGCCAGCAGCTTATATAGTGGGGGGGCGGCAGATACGCAGTATTTT	CASSLYSGGAADTQYF
TRBJ2-7	.	TRBD2	TRBV2	TGTGCCAGCCAAAGGGGGATAGCGGGGGGTGTCGCCTACGAGCAGTACTTC	CASQRGIAGGVAYEQYF
TRBJ2-7	.	.	TRBV6-2/TRBV6-3	TGTGCCAGCAGTTACGTACACCTCTACGAGCAGTACTTC	CASSYVHLYEQYF
TRBJ1-2	.	TRBD1	TRBV19	TGTGCCACTGGGGGACAGAGTGGGAACTATGGCTACACCTTC	CATGGQSGNYGYTF
TRBJ1-2	.	.	TRBV7-2	TGTGCCAGCAGCTTAGAGTATCACTATGGCTACACCTTC	CASSLEYHYGYTF
TRBJ1-1	.	.	TRBV20-1	TGCAGTGCTAGTCGGGGGAACACTGAAGCTTTCTTT	CSASRGNTEAFF
TRBJ2-7	.	.	TRBV27	TGTGCCAGCAGTTTTGGCGCCGGGGAGCAGTACTTC	CASSFGAGEQYF
TRBJ1-6	.	.	TRBV11-1	TGTGCCAGCAGCTTAAGTTCAGGGAACAATTCACCCCTCCACTTT	CASSLSSGNNSPLHF
TRBJ1-2	.	.	TRBV20-1	TGCAGTGCTAGAGAGGACGGGAGCTACACCTTC	CSAREDGSYTF
TRBJ1-1	once	.	TRBV5-4	TGTGCCAGCAGCTTCTTACTGAACACTGAAGCTTTCTTT	CASSFLLNTEAFF
TRBJ1-2	.	TRBD1	TRBV7-9	TGTGCCAGCAGCTTAGTAGGGACAGGGAATGGCTACACCTTC	CASSLVGTGNGYTF
TRBJ1-2	.	.	TRBV10-3	TGTGCCATCAAAGTCGGGACGGGGAACTATGGCTACACCTTC	CAIKVGTGNYGYTF
TRBJ2-1	.	TRBD2	TRBV7-9	TGTGCCAGCAGCTTTTCGACTAGCGGGGGCTACAATGAGCAGTTCTTC	CASSFSTSGGYNEQFF
TRBJ1-1	.	.	TRBV3-1/TRBV3-2	TGTGCCAGCAGCCCATCGACAGTCATGAACACTGAAGCTTTCTTT	CASSPSTVMNTEAFF
TRBJ1-3	.	.	TRBV7-9	TGTGCCAGCAGCAAAGGGTTGAGGGGAAACACCATATATTTT	CASSKGLRGNTIYF
TRBJ1-4	few	TRBD1	TRBV7-8	TGTGCCAGCAGCATCGGACAGGATGAAAAACTGTTTTTT	CASSIGQDEKLFF
TRBJ1-2	few	.	TRBV3-1/TRBV3-2	TGTGCCAGCAGCCAAGAAGACGGAGGGTACACCTTC	CASSQEDGGYTF
TRBJ1-5	.	.	TRBV18	TGTGCCAGCTCACCAAATCCACCAGCAGCAGGTCAGCCCCAGCATTTT	CASSPNPPAAGQPQHF
TRBJ1-1	.	.	TRBV6-5	TGTGCCAGCAGCACGGACATATGGAACACTGAAGCTTTCTTT	CASSTDIWNTEAFF
TRBJ1-2	.	TRBD1	TRBV3-1/TRBV3-2	TGTGCCAGCAGCCAGCAGGACAGGGCCTACTATGGCTACACCTTC	CASSQQDRAYYGYTF
TRBJ1-2	few	.	TRBV23-1	TGCGCCAGCAGTCAATGCGTCAAAAACTATGGCTACACCTTC	CASSQCVKNYGYTF
TRBJ1-2	.	.	TRBV5-4	TGTGCCAGCAGCCCACTGCCAATCTATGGCTACACCTTC	CASSPLPIYGYTF
TRBJ2-5	.	TRBD2	TRBV28	TGTGCCAGCAGTCCTACGCGGGGGGCCCGAGAGACCCAGTACTTC	CASSPTRGARETQYF
TRBJ2-5	.	.	TRBV9	TGTGCCAGCAGCGTAGAACCAGGGATGGAGACCCAGTACTTC	CASSVEPGMETQYF
TRBJ2-1	.	TRBD2	TRBV13	TGTGCCAGCAGCTATCGACTAGGCAGCGGGGGGGCCCGGGGTATGGTGCCGCAGTTCTTC	CASSYRLGSGGARGMVPQFF
TRBJ1-6	.	.	TRBV6-1	TGTGCCAGCAGTGAAGTTGGTGCCGGCGATTCACCCCTCCACTTT	CASSEVGAGDSPLHF
TRBJ2-3	.	TRBD2	TRBV10-2	TGCGCCAGCAGTGAGTGGGCTAGCGGGGGGGCAGATACGCAGTATTTT	CASSEWASGGADTQYF
TRBJ2-5	.	.	TRBV27	TGTGCCAGCAGTTCCGTTAGGGCCGATAGAGAGACCCAGTACTTC	CASSSVRADRETQYF
TRBJ1-2	.	.	TRBV4-2	TGTGCCAGCAGCCCCATACAAACCGAGAGCTATGGCTACACCTTC	CASSPIQTESYGYTF
TRBJ1-2	once	.	TRBV12-3/TRBV12-4	TGTGCCAGCAGTTTCCGGACGGGCTATGGCTACACCTTC	CASSFRTGYGYTF
TRBJ2-5	.	.	TRBV7-8	TGTGCCAGCAGCTTAGCACGGGCCAGGGGGACCCAGTACTTC	CASSLARARGTQYF
TRBJ1-4	.	.	TRBV6-5	TGTGCCAGCAGTTACCACGGAGGGGGTAATGAAAAACTGTTTTTT	CASSYHGGGNEKLFF
TRBJ1-1	.	.	TRBV5-1	TGCGCCAGCAGCTTGGGGGGAGGCATGAACACTGAAGCTTTCTTT	CASSLGGGMNTEAFF
TRBJ2-1	.	.	TRBV3-1/TRBV3-2	TGTGCCAGCAGCCAAGATTCCGGGTGGACCTACAATGAGCAGTTCTTC	CASSQDSGWTYNEQFF
TRBJ2-7	.	TRBD1	TRBV5-5	TGTGCCAGCAGCTTGGTACGGACAGGGGCTGCCTACGAGCAGTACTTC	CASSLVRTGAAYEQYF
TRBJ1-5	.	TRBD1	TRBV7-8	TGTGCCAGCAGCTTATGGGCAGGGGGAGTAAGCAATCAGCCCCAGCATTTT	CASSLWAGGVSNQPQHF